The 32 T cell receptor beta chains below were found in one sample sequenced in a study of blood T cell repertoires in COVID-19. The table came from immunoSEQ multiplex PCR; TCRdb's copy has only in-frame clones and leaves some out. The sample has under 150,000 clones, 75% to 80% seen once. Sequenced input: peripheral blood. The receptors were sampled from a woman aged 50 to 60 with active or convalescent COVID-19.

J is TRBJ2-7 and V is TRBV2; tentatively, D is TRBD1 (6 bases). The germline V gene has CDR1 SNHLY and CDR2 FYNNEI. Trimming left V 3 bases short and J 5 bases short, with 11 bases between. CDR3 size: 13 residues. The CDR3 DNA reads as TGTGCCAGCAGTGACCGCAGGGGAAACGAGCAGTACTTC. It yields the protein CASSDRRGNEQYF.

The CDR3 DNA reads as TGTGCCAGCAGTACCGCCCGACAGGGGGTTCAGCCCCAGCATTTT. Residues: CASSTARQGVQPQHF. V gene TRBV28 combines with J gene TRBJ1-5; 9 bases map to TRBD1. Germline V CDR1 and CDR2: MDHEN, SYDVKM. The V segment lost 5 bases and the J segment 6 bases; nucleotides outside the gene matches: 8. CDR3 length: 15 residues.

This clone was seen more than once but under ten times. The J gene is TRBJ2-1, the V gene TRBV19, with 8 bases matching TRBD1. This CDR3 is built from 13 residues. V was clipped by 9 bases and J by 8 bases; unmatched bases: 9. In germline, CDR1 is LNHDA, CDR2 SQIVND (reference sequence). This CDR3 is CASHPDRADEQFF. CDR3 DNA: TGTGCCAGCCATCCGGACAGGGCTGATGAGCAGTTCTTC.

V gene TRBV7-9 combines with J gene TRBJ2-7; 8 bases match TRBD2. The CDR3 is 14 residues long. V was clipped by 5 bases and J by 6 bases; unmatched bases: 9. Per germline, CDR1 SEHNR and CDR2 FQNEAQ (reference sequence). CDR3 sequence (DNA): TGTGCCAGCAGCGCAAGCGGGAGAGGGGGCGAGCAGTACTTC. This sequence encodes CASSASGRGGEQYF.

CDR3 coding DNA: TGTGCCAGCAGCTTTTCAACAGGGCCTAATCAGCCCCAGCATTTT. Its protein product is CASSFSTGPNQPQHF. This chain links TRBV5-5 with TRBJ1-5; D may be TRBD1 (6 bases). Trimming took off 2 bases at V and 4 bases at J, with 13 bases between the two ends. Germline CDR1 reads SGHKS; CDR2 reads YYEKEE (reference sequence). The CDR3 is 15 residues long.

This clone has a handful of counts. CDR3 DNA: TGTGCCAGCTCACCCTCTAGCGGGGGGGCAGGTAAGCAGTACTTC. Its translation: CASSPSSGGAGKQYF. J is TRBJ2-7 and V is TRBV18; 12 nucleotides line up with TRBD2. CDR1 is KGHSH and CDR2 is LQKENI in the germline V gene. CDR3 size: 15 residues. The V and J ends lost 3 bases and 8 bases, in that order; junction bases with no gene match: 8.

This chain uses TRBV4-3 with TRBJ1-1; D not certain. Looked up from germline, CDR1 is LGHNA and CDR2 is YSLEER. The CDR3 has 18 amino acids. Between the trimmed V and J ends, which lost 0 bases and 0 bases, there was a span of 17 bases. CDR3 protein: CASSQELYSNSMNTEAFF. The CDR3 DNA is TGCGCCAGCAGCCAAGAACTCTACAGCAACTCCATGAACACTGAAGCTTTCTTT.

J is TRBJ1-1 and V is TRBV2, with 11 positions matching TRBD1. This CDR3 region has 13 residues. After removal of 7 bases from V and 10 bases from J, the junction contained 8 bases not matched to a gene. The germline CDR1 and CDR2 sequences are SNHLY and FYNNEI. The CDR3 bases are TGTGCCAGCACTCCGGACAGGGGGCGCCGAGCTTTCTTT. This gives the protein CASTPDRGRRAFF.

This clone appeared a single time. The chain combines TRBV14 with TRBJ2-1; TRBD2 might be the D (6 bases). This CDR3 has 15 amino acids. Germline CDR1 reads SGHDN; CDR2 reads FVKESK. Trimming removed 5 bases at V and 1 base at J, with 12 bases between. In DNA, the CDR3 is TGTGCCAGCAGCGGGGGAGGTACTTCCTACAATGAGCAGTTCTTC. Translating gives CASSGGGTSYNEQFF.

The chain employs TRBV6-2 or TRBV6-3 and TRBJ2-5, with TRBD1 identical over 9 bases. V gave up 5 bases and J gave up 4 bases; unmatched junction bases: 5. Germline CDR1 and CDR2: MNHEY and SVGEGT. CDR3 length: 14 residues. CDR3 bases: TGTGCCAGCAGTCCGAGGACAGGGGTAGAGACCCAGTACTTC. Translated, it gives CASSPRTGVETQYF.

CDR3 loop: CASSLEGAAYGYTF. CDR3 nucleotide sequence: TGTGCCAGCAGTTTAGAGGGGGCAGCCTATGGCTACACCTTC. The gene calls are TRBV6-6 and TRBJ1-2, with 7 bases matching TRBD1. With V trimmed by 4 bases and J by 4 bases, 6 bases remained unmatched. CDR3 size: 14 residues. Germline values: CDR1 MNHNY, CDR2 SVGAGI (reference sequence).

The J gene is TRBJ1-1, the V gene TRBV6-5; D remains unclear. CDR3 length equals 14 residues. Germline assignment: CDR1 MNHEY and CDR2 SVGAGI. Deletions cut 2 bases from V and 0 bases from J, with 7 bases between. The CDR3 bases are TGTGCCAGCAGTTACAGACAAATGAACACTGAAGCTTTCTTT. This sequence encodes CASSYRQMNTEAFF.

The chain has TRBV3-1 (or the pseudogene TRBV3-2) and TRBJ2-3, with 9 bases identical to TRBD2. Germline V lookup: CDR1 LGHDT, CDR2 YNNKEL (reference sequence). This CDR3 contains 20 residues. Trimming at V came to 2 bases and at J to 0 bases, leaving 15 bases not matched to a gene. The CDR3 sequence: CASSQSYGVPLAGSTDTQYF. CDR3 DNA: TGTGCCAGCAGCCAAAGCTATGGGGTCCCCCTAGCGGGGAGCACAGATACGCAGTATTTT.

This clone was detected once. The CDR3 here is CASSEAVDGGYGYTF. CDR3 sequence (DNA): TGTGCCAGCAGTGAAGCGGTGGACGGGGGCTATGGCTACACCTTC. V and J are TRBV6-1 and TRBJ1-2; tentative D call: TRBD1 (5 bases). With 0 bases removed from V and 4 bases from J, the gap between germline ends came to 12 bases. Germline assignment: CDR1 MNHNS and CDR2 SASEGT. CDR3 length equals 15 residues.

The rearrangement links TRBV7-2 to TRBJ1-4; D remains unclear. Trimming took 2 bases from V and 7 from J, leaving 8 bases between them. Germline V gene sequence: CDR1 SGHTA, CDR2 FQGNSA. The CDR3 has 13 amino acids. CDR3 region: CASSLTGGEKLFF. The DNA for the CDR3 is TGTGCCAGCAGCTTAACGGGTGGTGAAAAACTGTTTTTT.

The gene calls are TRBV6-6 and TRBJ2-1, with 7 bases matching TRBD2. Looked up from germline, CDR1 is MNHNY and CDR2 is SVGAGI (reference sequence). The J segment lost 7 bases and the V segment lost 5 bases, leaving 8 bases of the junction unmatched. The CDR3 runs 14 residues. The CDR3 sequence is CASSPRGGENEQFF. As DNA, the CDR3 is TGTGCCAGCAGTCCCCGCGGGGGAGAGAATGAGCAGTTCTTC.

The chain has TRBV30 and TRBJ2-1; TRBD2 is a possible D gene (5 bases). CDR1 is GTSNPN and CDR2 is SVGIG in the germline V gene (reference sequence). The CDR3 runs 13 residues. V was pared by 8 bases and J by 8 bases, with 19 bases between. CDR3 sequence reads: CALTFGPGDEQFF. In DNA form, the CDR3 reads TGTGCCCTCACATTTGGGCCCGGGGATGAGCAGTTCTTC. Full variable domain (remainder filled in from reference TRBV30 and TRBJ2-1): SQTIHQWPATLVQPVGSPLSLECTVEGTSNPNLYWYRQAAGRGLQLLFYSVGIGQISSEVPQNLSASRPQDRQFILSSKKLLLSDSGFYLCALTFGPGDEQFFGPGTRLTVL.

This chain uses TRBV18 with TRBJ1-2; 10 bases map to TRBD1. Per germline, CDR1 KGHSH and CDR2 LQKENI. CDR3 length equals 14 residues. V lost 6 bases, J lost 6 bases, and 7 bases stayed unmatched. The CDR3 loop reads CASSPAGQGNGYTF. The CDR3 region has the DNA TGTGCCAGCTCCCCTGCGGGACAGGGGAATGGCTACACCTTC.

In this sample, this clone turned up once. The V gene is TRBV27, the J gene TRBJ2-7; D unresolved. Trimming left V 7 bases short and J 4 bases short, with 2 bases between. CDR3 length: 9 residues. Germline V gene lookup returns CDR1 MNHEY and CDR2 SMNVEV (reference sequence). The CDR3 here is CASTYEQYF. Here the CDR3 DNA reads TGTGCCAGCACGTACGAGCAGTACTTC.

The chain couples TRBV5-4 to TRBJ1-5; D ambiguous. CDR1 SGHNT and CDR2 YYREEE come from the germline V gene (reference sequence). This CDR3 has 15 amino acids. Deletions cut 4 bases from V and 0 bases from J, with 11 bases between. DNA of the CDR3: TGTGCCAGCAGCGTGAGGGTTTATAGCAATCAGCCCCAGCATTTT. Protein product: CASSVRVYSNQPQHF.

There are a few counts of this clone. The genes are TRBV14 and TRBJ1-5, with 8 nucleotides matching TRBD1. The CDR3 is 16 amino acids. Losses at the gene ends were 0 bases for V and 5 bases for J; bases not matched to a gene: 6. CDR1 SGHDN and CDR2 FVKESK come from the germline V gene. The CDR3 DNA sequence: TGTGCCAGCAGCCAAGATCTGACAGGGGCCTATCAGCCCCAGCATTTT. It specifies CASSQDLTGAYQPQHF.

This clone was seen a few times. The V and J genes are TRBV12-3 or TRBV12-4 and TRBJ1-4; possibly TRBD1 for D (5 bases). The V and J ends lost 3 bases and 10 bases respectively, with 9 bases between them. This CDR3 region has 12 residues. CDR3 region: CASSFGGRKLFF. The DNA for the CDR3 is TGTGCCAGCAGTTTCGGGGGGAGAAAACTGTTTTTT.

This clone occurred once. The gene calls are TRBV5-6 and TRBJ1-2, with D possibly matching TRBD1 (6 bases). The V gene's germline CDR1 is SGHDT and CDR2 YYEEEE. The V gene lost 2 bases and the J gene lost 8 bases, with 16 bases spanning the gap. This CDR3 is built from 14 residues. CDR3 DNA: TGTGCCAGCAGCTTTAACGACAGGCTTGGAGGCTACACCTTC. It specifies CASSFNDRLGGYTF.

V is TRBV6-5 and J is TRBJ1-5, with a tentative D call TRBD1 (5 bases). V lost 5 bases and J lost 7, with 12 bases in between. The CDR3 runs 13 residues. Germline V gene sequence: CDR1 MNHEY, CDR2 SVGAGI. The CDR3 DNA is TGTGCCAGCAGTCAGCAGGGAGGCCAGCCCCAGCATTTT. Amino acid sequence: CASSQQGGQPQHF.

The chain uses TRBV7-2 and TRBJ1-1; 9 nucleotides align to TRBD1. The V and J ends lost 4 bases and 8 bases, in that order; junction bases with no gene match: 5. This CDR3 is 13 amino acids long. Germline V CDR1 and CDR2: SGHTA, FQGNSA. DNA of the CDR3: TGTGCCAGCAGCTACTTACAGGGGGCGGAAGCTTTCTTT. Translated, it gives CASSYLQGAEAFF.

The CDR3 nucleotides are TGTGCCAGCAGCCTCTGGAACTCGGGACTAGCGAGGAGCTCCTACGAGCAGTACTTC. Translation: CASSLWNSGLARSSYEQYF. The V gene is TRBV13, the J gene TRBJ2-7; TRBD2 agrees at 10 bases. After removal of 5 bases from V and 0 bases from J, the junction contained 16 bases not matched to a gene. CDR1 is PRHDT and CDR2 is FYEKMQ in the germline V gene (reference sequence). The CDR3 runs to 19 residues.

J is TRBJ1-3 and V is TRBV30, with D unresolved. There are 12 residues in the CDR3. V lost 3 bases, J lost 4 bases, and 7 bases lay in between. Germline CDR1 GTSNPN, CDR2 SVGIG (reference sequence). CDR3 DNA sequence: TGTGCCTGGAGAGCTCCGGGAAACACCATATATTTT. It is translated as CAWRAPGNTIYF.

This chain connects TRBV5-5 to TRBJ1-6, with 9 bases aligning to TRBD1. Germline CDR1 reads SGHKS; CDR2 reads YYEKEE (reference sequence). The J segment lost 10 bases and the V segment lost 3 bases, leaving 5 bases of the junction unmatched. The CDR3 consists of 14 residues. In nucleotides, the CDR3 is TGTGCCAGCAGCTCGGACAGGGGAGGATCACCCCTCCACTTT. It is translated as CASSSDRGGSPLHF.

The rearrangement uses TRBV4-1 and TRBJ2-7; D is perhaps TRBD1 (6 bases). V was pared by 4 bases and J by 1 base, with 14 bases between. Germline V CDR1 and CDR2: MGHRA, YSYEKL. The CDR3 sequence is 15 residues long. The CDR3 DNA is TGCGCCAGCAGCCGAGGGGCAGGGGAGTCCTACGAGCAGTACTTC. As protein: CASSRGAGESYEQYF.

The chain's CDR3 is CASSFGQGLEAFF. CDR3 coding DNA: TGTGCCAGCAGCTTCGGACAGGGCCTAGAAGCTTTCTTT. This chain links TRBV7-3 with TRBJ1-1, with TRBD1 matching over 8 bases. CDR1 is SGHTA, CDR2 FQGTGA, per germline. CDR3 length: 13 amino acids. Trimming at V came to 3 bases and at J to 8 bases, leaving 5 bases not matched to a gene.

The chain is built from TRBV18 and TRBJ1-5, with no clear D. Per germline, CDR1 KGHSH and CDR2 LQKENI. V gave up 3 bases and J gave up 3 bases, with 18 bases separating them. The CDR3 is 17 residues long. CDR3 DNA: TGTGCCAGCTCACCCGGGCATAAACTCGGGAACAATCAGCCCCAGCATTTT. Translated: CASSPGHKLGNNQPQHF. The complete variable domain, with remaining parts taken from reference TRBV18 and TRBJ1-5, reads NAGVMQNPRHLVRRRGQEARLRCSPMKGHSHVYWYRQLPEEGLKFMVYLQKENIIDESGMPKERFSAEFPKEGPSILRIQQVVRGDSAAYFCASSPGHKLGNNQPQHFGDGTRLSIL.

V usage is TRBV30 and J usage is TRBJ2-3; 14 bases are shared with TRBD2. This CDR3 contains 17 residues. V gave up 2 bases and J gave up 5 bases; unmatched junction bases: 9. Germline values: CDR1 GTSNPN, CDR2 SVGIG (reference sequence). The CDR3 sequence is CAWSLGLAGALGDTQYF. The CDR3 DNA sequence: TGTGCCTGGAGTCTGGGACTAGCGGGGGCCCTGGGAGATACGCAGTATTTT.